The 20 T cell receptor beta chains listed next were all sequenced from one sample in a study of CD8 T cells in Susac syndrome. RNA was extracted with the RNeasy kit, and a quantity of about 0.5 to 1 ug was reverse transcribed using random hexamers. TCRdb processed the immunoSEQ multiplex PCR reads anew with MiXCR; each CDR3 protein has one entry. The sample has 150,000 to 200,000 distinct CDR3 sequences, less than 95% seen once. Material: CD4+ T cells from PBMCs. These receptor sequences come from a human donor with multiple sclerosis.

The gene calls are TRBV20-1 and TRBJ1-5; D unresolved. This CDR3 region has 14 residues. Germline V gene lookup returns CDR1 DFQATT and CDR2 SNEGSKA (reference sequence). The V end lost 3 bases, the J end lost 5 bases, and 14 bases lay between the germline ends. CDR3 nucleotide sequence: TGCAGTGCTAGGTCTGGTTTTGTTGATCAGCCCCAGCATTTT. The encoded protein is CSARSGFVDQPQHF.

This clonotype was seen a handful of times. This sequence joins TRBV4-3 and TRBJ2-7, with D possibly called TRBD1 or TRBD2 (5 bases each). This CDR3 region has 15 residues. Germline CDR1 reads LGHNA; CDR2 reads YSLEER. The V end was cut by 0 bases, the J end by 3 bases, with 12 bases between. CDR3 in amino acids: CASSQDSRGVYEQYF. CDR3 bases: TGCGCCAGCAGCCAAGATTCTCGGGGCGTCTACGAGCAGTACTTC.

The genes are TRBV10-3 and TRBJ2-5; TRBD1 agrees at 9 bases. Germline V lookup: CDR1 ENHRY, CDR2 SYGVKD. This CDR3 region has 14 residues. V shed 8 bases and J 7 bases; nucleotides not matched to a gene: 11. CDR3 residues: CAISMGQGSGTQYF. CDR3 in DNA: TGTGCCATCTCTATGGGACAGGGAAGTGGGACCCAGTACTTC.

V is TRBV11-2 and J is TRBJ1-4; no clear D gene. The CDR3 runs to 11 residues. CDR1 and CDR2 (germline): SGHAT, FQNNGV. The germline V and J ends were trimmed by 8 bases and 8 bases, with 9 bases remaining between them. The CDR3 bases are TGTGCCAGCGAGGGCGGCGAAAAACTGTTTTTT. Its translation is CASEGGEKLFF.

The chain is built from TRBV2 and TRBJ1-3; TRBD1 might be the D (5 bases). Looked up from germline, CDR1 is SNHLY and CDR2 is FYNNEI. Trimming took 6 bases from V and 3 from J, leaving 6 bases between them. The CDR3 is 12 residues long. The DNA for the CDR3 is TGTGCCAGCAGCGGACATGGAAACACCATATATTTT. Its protein is CASSGHGNTIYF. The variable domain in full, with the rest retrieved from reference TRBV2 and TRBJ1-3, is EPEVTQTPSHQVTQMGQEVILRCVPISNHLYFYWYRQILGQKVEFLVSFYNNEISEKSEIFDDQFSVERPDGSNFTLKIRSTKLEDSAMYFCASSGHGNTIYFGEGSWLTVV.

This rearrangement joins TRBV3-1 to TRBJ1-2; D call uncertain. V was pared by 8 bases and J by 5 bases, with 9 bases between. The CDR3 is 11 amino acids. The germline V gene encodes CDR1 LGHDT and CDR2 YNNKEL (reference sequence). CDR3 protein: CASAASYGYTF. DNA of the CDR3: TGTGCCAGCGCGGCCTCTTATGGCTACACCTTC.

The V and J genes are TRBV12-3 or TRBV12-4 and TRBJ1-4; 8 bases match TRBD1. The CDR3 spans 15 residues. V shed 2 bases and J 11 bases; nucleotides not matched to a gene: 10. The DNA of the CDR3 is TGTGCCAGCAGTTTACCACCGGGACAGGAGGACAAACTGTTTTTT. Its protein is CASSLPPGQEDKLFF.

The V gene is TRBV30, the J gene TRBJ2-1, with D tentatively TRBD1 (5 bases). Germline CDR1 and CDR2: GTSNPN and SVGIG (reference sequence). This CDR3 has 13 amino acids. Trimming left V 7 bases short and J 0 bases short, with 10 bases between. The CDR3 loop is CAYRQSSYNEQFF. The CDR3, as DNA: TGTGCCTACAGACAGAGCTCCTACAATGAGCAGTTCTTC.

This clonotype was detected only a few times. The J gene is TRBJ1-2, the V gene TRBV6-1; the D is unclear. V was clipped by 5 bases and J by 3 bases, with 10 bases between them. The CDR3 totals 13 residues. CDR1 is MNHNS, CDR2 SASEGT, per germline. The CDR3 sequence: CASSRRNDYGYTF. Here the CDR3 DNA reads TGTGCCAGCAGTCGGAGAAACGACTATGGCTACACCTTC.

The rearrangement joins TRBV10-2 to TRBJ2-6, with no clear D. The CDR3 sequence is 15 residues long. CDR1 and CDR2 from the germline V gene are WSHSY and SAAADI. The V end lost 2 bases, the J end lost 1 base, and 6 bases lay between the germline ends. CDR3 sequence reads: CASSERRSGANVLTF. In nucleotides, the CDR3 is TGCGCCAGCAGTGAGCGTAGGTCTGGGGCCAACGTCCTGACTTTC.

The chain uses TRBV5-4 and TRBJ2-7; D is ambiguous. Germline CDR1 is SGHNT and CDR2 is YYREEE (reference sequence). The CDR3 extends over 14 amino acids. Trimming shortened V by 4 bases and J by 5 bases, and 16 bases separated the two germline ends. CDR3 DNA sequence: TGTGCCAGCAGCCCTCGAAGGTTTGTGGACGAGCAGTACTTC. Translation: CASSPRRFVDEQYF. Variable domain in full (rest from reference TRBV5-4 and TRBJ2-7): ETGVTQSPTHLIKTRGQQVTLRCSSQSGHNTVSWYQQALGQGPQFIFQYYREEENGRGNFPPRFSGLQFPNYSSELNVNALELDDSALYLCASSPRRFVDEQYFGPGTRLTVT.

The V call is TRBV7-9, the J call TRBJ2-7; TRBD2 matches 10 bases. V gave up 6 bases and J gave up 4 bases; unmatched junction bases: 12. CDR1 is SEHNR and CDR2 is FQNEAQ in the germline V gene (reference sequence). This CDR3 is 16 amino acids long. CDR3 in DNA: TGTGCCAGCAGACCAGCTAGCGGGAGTAGGATGTACGAGCAGTACTTC. Protein sequence: CASRPASGSRMYEQYF.

V is TRBV27 and J is TRBJ2-5; 8 positions agree with TRBD1. With 4 bases clipped from V and 5 bases from J, the junction kept 9 bases outside the gene matches. The CDR3 totals 15 residues. The germline CDR1 and CDR2 sequences are MNHEY and SMNVEV (reference sequence). The CDR3 here is CASSSGTGGGETQYF. In DNA, the CDR3 is TGTGCCAGCAGTTCCGGGACAGGAGGAGGGGAGACCCAGTACTTC.

The J gene is TRBJ2-7, the V gene TRBV20-1; 7 nucleotides align to TRBD2. The CDR3 is 14 residues long. From germline, CDR1 is DFQATT and CDR2 SNEGSKA (reference sequence). With V trimmed by 1 base and J by 0 bases, 3 bases remained unmatched. CDR3 sequence (DNA): TGCAGTGCTAGAGCGGGGGGTAACTCCTACGAGCAGTACTTC. It specifies CSARAGGNSYEQYF.

This clonotype was picked up one time. The V gene is TRBV19, the J gene TRBJ1-3; D is undetermined. V lost 4 bases to trimming and J lost 2 bases, with 15 bases between them. Germline CDR1 and CDR2: LNHDA and SQIVND (reference sequence). CDR3 size: 16 residues. CDR3 amino acids: CASSNPLRTAGNTIYF. CDR3 coding DNA: TGTGCCAGTAGTAACCCCCTACGGACGGCTGGAAACACCATATATTTT.

This clonotype showed up just once. V usage is TRBV28 and J usage is TRBJ1-5, with TRBD1 matching over 8 bases. This CDR3 has 15 amino acids. Germline V CDR1 and CDR2: MDHEN, SYDVKM. Germline trimming cut 2 bases from V and 7 bases from J; bases unmatched to any gene: 7. CDR3 coding DNA: TGTGCCAGCAGTTTACCGACAGGGGTGAGGCAGCCCCAGCATTTT. It translates to CASSLPTGVRQPQHF.

This sequence joins TRBV20-1 and TRBJ1-5; D not resolved. V shed 5 bases and J shed 0 bases, with 8 bases lying between them. The length of the CDR3 is 13 residues. The germline V gene has CDR1 DFQATT and CDR2 SNEGSKA (reference sequence). CDR3: CSAGTYSNQPQHF. The CDR3 region has the DNA TGCAGTGCTGGTACATATAGCAATCAGCCCCAGCATTTT.

The chain has TRBV20-1 and TRBJ1-3, with 7 bases that match TRBD1. CDR1 and CDR2 (germline): DFQATT, SNEGSKA (reference sequence). The CDR3 runs 14 residues. Trimming cost V 6 bases and J 0 bases; bases outside gene matches: 5. The CDR3 region has the DNA TGCAGTGCGAGGGACAGTCGCTCTGGAAACACCATATATTTT. It specifies CSARDSRSGNTIYF.

This clonotype was detected only once. The genes are TRBV24-1 and TRBJ2-2; maybe TRBD2 (6 bases). The CDR3 extends over 17 amino acids. Germline V lookup: CDR1 KGHDR, CDR2 SFDVKD. Trimming took 4 bases from V and 2 from J, leaving 16 bases between them. CDR3 sequence reads: CATSEAGPGINTGELFF. CDR3 coding DNA: TGTGCCACCAGTGAGGCGGGACCCGGTATTAACACCGGGGAGCTGTTTTTT.

The gene calls are TRBV12-3 or TRBV12-4 and TRBJ1-3; D ambiguous. The CDR3 covers 12 residues. Trimming removed 6 bases from V and 2 bases from J, with 5 bases in between. The CDR3 DNA reads TGTGCCAGCAGATTCGCTGGAAACACCATATATTTT. This translates into CASRFAGNTIYF.